The 5 T cell receptor beta chains in this list originate from one sample, sequenced in a study of cytomegalovirus exposure and HLA in healthy donors. Use of 60 Vbeta and 13 Jbeta primers characterized the PCR. Here immunoSEQ multiplex PCR was the method, and the copy in TCRdb shows in-frame clones only, minus some. The profile shows hundreds of thousands of clones, approximately 82% of them singletons. The sample was PBMCs. All receptors come from a woman between 40 and 50 years old in good health and CMV-seronegative.

Of note for this clone: The junction departs from germline at one end; a sequencing error may be responsible. This chain uses TRBV7-9 with TRBJ2-7; the D gene is possibly TRBD1 (5 bases). The CDR3 is made up of 12 amino acids. CDR1 and CDR2 (germline): SEHNR, FQNEAQ (reference sequence). CDR3 coding DNA: TGTTCCAGCAGCGCCGAGACAGACGAGCAGTACTTC. Its translation: CSSSAETDEQYF. Using reference TRBV7-9 and TRBJ2-7 for the parts outside the CDR3, the full variable domain is DTGVSQNPRHKITKRGQNVTFRCDPISEHNRLYWYRQTLGQGPEFLTYFQNEAQLEKSRLLSDRFSAERPKGSFSTLEIQRTEQGDSAMYLCSSSAETDEQYFGPGTRLTVT.

The chain uses TRBV19 and TRBJ1-2, with a possible D match to TRBD1 (5 bases). CDR1 and CDR2 (germline): LNHDA, SQIVND (reference sequence). The length of the CDR3 is 14 residues. Trimming cost V 6 bases and J 1 base, with 12 bases left between them. DNA of the CDR3: TGTGCCAGTAGCTTGACAGCTGTTAACTATGGCTACACCTTC. Translating it yields CASSLTAVNYGYTF.

The gene calls are TRBV7-9 and TRBJ1-5; D is unresolved. Trimming stripped 1 base from V and 8 bases from J, with 6 bases between. Germline lookup yields CDR1 SEHNR and CDR2 FQNEAQ (reference sequence). This CDR3 has 12 residues. The chain's CDR3 is CASSLEGEPQHF. CDR3 coding DNA: TGTGCCAGCAGCTTAGAGGGAGAGCCCCAGCATTTT.

This rearrangement joins TRBV6-5 to TRBJ2-3; the match to TRBD2 covers 7 bases. V was clipped by 3 bases and J by 2 bases; unmatched bases: 2. The CDR3 extends over 14 amino acids. From germline, CDR1 is MNHEY and CDR2 SVGAGI. Here the CDR3 DNA reads TGTGCCAGCAGTTATCGGGGGGACACAGATACGCAGTATTTT. Its translation is CASSYRGDTDTQYF.

This clone was recorded a few times. The J gene is TRBJ1-5, the V gene TRBV5-1; possible D gene TRBD1, 5 bases. Trimming removed 5 bases from V and 5 bases from J, with 11 bases in between. Germline V gene data show CDR1 as SGHRS and CDR2 as YFSETQ. This CDR3 comprises 13 residues. CDR3 nucleotide sequence: TGCGCCAGCAGTTTACAAGGGGATCAGCCCCAGCATTTT. This encodes CASSLQGDQPQHF.